The 23 T cell receptor beta chains given below trace back to one sample, sequenced in a study of pediatric ulcerative colitis. This table comes from immunoSEQ multiplex PCR, and its TCRdb copy is limited to in-frame clones, with some not included. The table has tens of thousands of clones, over 65% seen once. Sequencing was done on a sample of blood. The receptors come from a girl aged 10 to 17 with moderate ulcerative colitis.

The genes are TRBV5-1 and TRBJ2-7; D is perhaps TRBD1 (6 bases). The CDR3 has 14 residues. Trimming took 0 bases from V and 1 from J, leaving 8 bases between them. Germline V CDR1 and CDR2: SGHRS, YFSETQ. This CDR3 reads CASSLAGQSYEQYF. As DNA, the CDR3 is TGCGCCAGCAGCTTGGCTGGACAGTCCTACGAGCAGTACTTC.

This rearrangement joins TRBV6-5 to TRBJ2-1; no reliable D call. CDR1 MNHEY and CDR2 SVGAGI come from the germline V gene. Between the trimmed V and J ends, which lost 0 bases and 7 bases, there was a span of 7 bases. The CDR3 is 13 residues long. The CDR3 spells CASSYSASNEQFF. The CDR3 DNA follows: TGTGCCAGCAGTTACTCGGCCTCTAATGAGCAGTTCTTC.

The J gene is TRBJ2-1, the V gene TRBV27; a possible D gene is TRBD1 (6 bases). V lost 6 bases, J lost 6 bases, and 21 bases lay in between. From germline, CDR1 is MNHEY and CDR2 SMNVEV (reference sequence). The CDR3 runs to 16 residues. The CDR3 nucleotides are TGTGCCAGCAGACTCCTCCCGGACAGCATCGGCAATGAGCAGTTCTTC. Translated, it gives CASRLLPDSIGNEQFF.

V is TRBV5-1 and J is TRBJ1-1; 12 bases are shared with TRBD1. The junction had 21 bases not matched to a gene; V was cut back by 2 bases and J by 7 bases. The CDR3 contains 20 residues. Germline CDR1 is SGHRS and CDR2 is YFSETQ. CDR3 nucleotides: TGCGCCAGCAGCTTACCGGGACAGGGGGCGCCGATGGTTAGTTGGGATGAAGCTTTCTTT. Amino acid sequence: CASSLPGQGAPMVSWDEAFF.

V usage is TRBV5-8 and J usage is TRBJ1-4; D call uncertain. The germline V gene has CDR1 SGHTS and CDR2 YDEGEE. CDR3 length equals 12 residues. V gave up 2 bases and J gave up 6 bases, with 5 bases separating them. Here the CDR3 DNA reads TGTGCCAGCAGCTTAAATTATGAAAAACTGTTTTTT. Its translation: CASSLNYEKLFF.

J is TRBJ2-5 and V is TRBV7-9; TRBD1 agrees at 8 bases. Germline V gene sequence: CDR1 SEHNR, CDR2 FQNEAQ (reference sequence). V shed 5 bases, J shed 5 bases, and the junction held 4 bases outside the gene matches. The CDR3 covers 13 residues. The CDR3 reads CASSGQGQETQYF. CDR3 coding DNA: TGTGCCAGCAGCGGACAGGGTCAGGAGACCCAGTACTTC.

The chain is built from TRBV7-8 and TRBJ1-1, with D uncertain. The germline V gene has CDR1 SGHVS and CDR2 FQNEAQ. The V end was cut by 8 bases, the J end by 0 bases, with 10 bases between. This CDR3 contains 13 residues. CDR3 loop: CASGNTMNTEAFF. CDR3 DNA sequence: TGTGCCAGCGGCAACACCATGAACACTGAAGCTTTCTTT.

The rearrangement uses TRBV11-2 and TRBJ1-2, with 11 bases that match TRBD1. V lost 5 bases, J lost 2 bases, and 7 bases stayed unmatched. CDR1 and CDR2 from the germline V gene are SGHAT and FQNNGV. This CDR3 spans 16 amino acids. CDR3 in amino acids: CASSAGQGALNYGYTF. CDR3 sequence (DNA): TGTGCCAGCAGCGCCGGACAGGGGGCTTTAAACTATGGCTACACCTTC.

V gene TRBV10-3 combines with J gene TRBJ1-1, with D perhaps TRBD1 (5 bases). Germline V gene sequence: CDR1 ENHRY, CDR2 SYGVKD. The V end lost 8 bases, the J end lost 5 bases, and 12 bases lay between the germline ends. The CDR3 length is 12 residues. The CDR3 loop reads CAIGEAGTEAFF. CDR3 DNA: TGTGCCATCGGAGAGGCAGGGACTGAAGCTTTCTTT.

The genes are TRBV10-3 and TRBJ2-5; 7 positions agree with TRBD1. CDR3 size: 14 residues. Per the germline V gene, CDR1 is ENHRY and CDR2 is SYGVKD. V was pared by 5 bases and J by 3 bases, with 6 bases of the junction left unmatched. DNA for the CDR3: TGTGCCATCAGTACAGGGGTAGTCAAAGAGACCCAGTACTTC. It yields the protein CAISTGVVKETQYF.

This chain uses TRBV29-1 with TRBJ2-3, with no clear D. Germline CDR1 reads SQVTM; CDR2 reads ANQGSEA. Trimming removed 4 bases from V and 6 bases from J, with 17 bases in between. The CDR3 length is 14 residues. CDR3 sequence (DNA): TGCAGCGTTGGTGCAGGTACTGCCCCTGATACGCAGTATTTT. It translates to CSVGAGTAPDTQYF.

This chain links TRBV4-1 with TRBJ2-7; the D gene could be TRBD1 or TRBD2 (5 bases each). Trimming left V 0 bases short and J 0 bases short, with 12 bases between. Germline V CDR1 and CDR2: MGHRA, YSYEKL. This CDR3 has 16 residues. CDR3 sequence reads: CASSQEWGYSSYEQYF. CDR3 sequence (DNA): TGCGCCAGCAGCCAAGAATGGGGGTACAGCTCCTACGAGCAGTACTTC.

The V and J genes are TRBV11-2 and TRBJ2-1; perhaps TRBD1 as D (5 bases). The CDR3 totals 12 residues. Trimming removed 5 bases from V and 6 bases from J, with 8 bases in between. Germline values: CDR1 SGHAT, CDR2 FQNNGV. The CDR3 DNA follows: TGTGCCAGCAGCCACGACAGCAATGAGCAGTTCTTC. Its protein is CASSHDSNEQFF.

This chain uses TRBV6-5 with TRBJ2-7; 7 bases match TRBD1. V shed 6 bases, J shed 3 bases, and the junction held 5 bases outside the gene matches. The CDR3 length is 13 residues. The germline gives CDR1 MNHEY, CDR2 SVGAGI. The CDR3 sequence: CASRLGTDYEQYF. The CDR3 nucleotides read TGTGCCAGCAGACTTGGGACAGACTACGAGCAGTACTTC.

This chain joins TRBV2 and TRBJ2-7; 9 positions match TRBD2. The junction had 11 bases not matched to a gene; V was cut back by 7 bases and J by 4 bases. CDR1 and CDR2 from the germline V gene are SNHLY and FYNNEI. The CDR3 has 15 amino acids. Here the CDR3 DNA reads TGTGCCAGCAAGGGTGAGCGGGGGGAGCAGTACGAGCAGTACTTC. Its translation is CASKGERGEQYEQYF.

The chain uses TRBV10-2 and TRBJ1-5; perhaps TRBD1 as D (5 bases). Deletions cut 2 bases from V and 6 bases from J, with 11 bases between. From germline, CDR1 is WSHSY and CDR2 SAAADI. The CDR3 has 14 amino acids. CDR3 protein: CASSETGLSQPQHF. The CDR3 region has the DNA TGCGCCAGCAGTGAGACAGGATTGAGTCAGCCCCAGCATTTT.

The rearrangement uses TRBV2 and TRBJ1-4; 7 bases map to TRBD1. CDR1 SNHLY and CDR2 FYNNEI come from the germline V gene. The CDR3 spans 16 residues. Trimming cost V 5 bases and J 1 base; bases outside gene matches: 7. CDR3 loop: CASSLTGRGTNEKLFF. The DNA for the CDR3 is TGTGCCAGCAGTTTGACAGGGAGGGGAACTAATGAAAAACTGTTTTTT.

This clone appeared a few times. The chain couples TRBV7-2 to TRBJ1-2, with 10 bases aligning to TRBD1. The CDR3 consists of 15 residues. Germline-derived CDR1 and CDR2 are SGHTA and FQGNSA. J was trimmed by 4 bases and V by 4 bases; bases with no gene match: 6. CDR3 nucleotide sequence: TGTGCCAGCAGCTCAGGGACAGGGGCTTTCTATGGCTACACCTTC. It yields the protein CASSSGTGAFYGYTF. The variable domain in full, completed from reference TRBV7-2 and TRBJ1-2, reads GAGVSQSPSNKVTEKGKDVELRCDPISGHTALYWYRQSLGQGLEFLIYFQGNSAPDKSGLPSDRFSAERTGGSVSTLTIQRTQQEDSAVYLCASSSGTGAFYGYTFGSGTRLTVV.

The rearrangement joins TRBV6-6 to TRBJ2-3; D possibly corresponds to TRBD1 (7 bases). The CDR3 is 14 amino acids. CDR1 and CDR2 from the germline V gene are MNHNY and SVGAGI (reference sequence). V was shortened by 4 bases and J by 4 bases, with 12 bases between the two germline ends. In nucleotides, the CDR3 is TGTGCCAGCAGTTCACAGGGGACTTCAGATACGCAGTATTTT. Protein: CASSSQGTSDTQYF.

This chain uses TRBV4-3 with TRBJ2-5, with 8 bases lining up with TRBD1. J gave up 0 bases and V 3 bases, and 3 bases lay outside the gene matches. Germline CDR1 reads LGHNA; CDR2 reads YSLEER. The CDR3 consists of 15 residues. The CDR3 DNA reads as TGCGCCAGCAGCCATGGACAGGGCCACCAAGAGACCCAGTACTTC. This encodes CASSHGQGHQETQYF.

The V call is TRBV28, the J call TRBJ1-2; the D gene is possibly TRBD1 (5 bases). The CDR3 totals 13 residues. Trimming took off 6 bases at V and 8 bases at J, with 16 bases between the two ends. Looked up from germline, CDR1 is MDHEN and CDR2 is SYDVKM. CDR3 amino acids: CASRLKGSRGYTF. For the CDR3, the DNA is TGTGCCAGCAGGTTAAAGGGGTCTCGCGGCTACACCTTC.

The J gene is TRBJ2-2, the V gene TRBV4-1; D is ambiguous. Between the trimmed V and J ends, which lost 0 bases and 4 bases, there was a span of 6 bases. This CDR3 is built from 14 residues. CDR1 is MGHRA, CDR2 YSYEKL, per germline. The CDR3 sequence: CASSQEGFTGELFF. Here the CDR3 DNA reads TGCGCCAGCAGCCAAGAAGGATTCACCGGGGAGCTGTTTTTT.

The chain carries TRBV6-1 and TRBJ1-4; 7 bases map to TRBD1. V was clipped by 6 bases and J by 5 bases; unmatched bases: 3. Per the germline V gene, CDR1 is MNHNS and CDR2 is SASEGT. There are 13 residues in the CDR3. The CDR3 protein is CASRTGLNEKLFF. DNA of the CDR3: TGTGCCAGCAGGACAGGGTTAAATGAAAAACTGTTTTTT.